The clone carrying this T cell receptor beta chain was observed once. As handled by the study authors: Reference gene primer amplification gave nucleated cell count estimates. Here immunoSEQ multiplex PCR was the method, and the copy in TCRdb shows in-frame clones only, minus some. That table gives V, J and clone size, and the DNA gave D and trimming. The sample lists roughly 200,000 clones; approximately 80% were seen once. Germline CDR1 and CDR2: LGHDT and YNNKEL (reference sequence). The ends were cut back, 4 bases at V and 0 bases at J, with 13 bases in the middle. CDR3 length: 15 amino acids. The data were taken from a study of blood T cell repertoires in COVID-19. About the study: Sites across the United States, Italy and Spain contributed samples from acute and convalescent COVID-19. PBMCs, B-cell-depleted T cells, or T cells provided the cDNA or gDNA that made up the material.

The sequenced sample was peripheral blood. The chain uses TRBV3-1 (or the pseudogene TRBV3-2) and TRBJ2-7, with a possible D match to TRBD2 (6 bases). This receptor was obtained from a woman aged 45-60 years with active or convalescent COVID-19. The CDR3 region is CASSPRPGGSYEQYF. The CDR3 region has the DNA TGTGCCAGCAGCCCAAGACCCGGGGGCTCCTACGAGCAGTACTTC.